This T cell receptor beta chain is from a study of CD8 T cells in ankylosing spondylitis. CDR1 and CDR2 (germline): SGHVS, FQNEAQ. Between the trimmed V and J ends, which lost 2 bases and 2 bases, there was a span of 15 bases. The CDR3 runs 16 residues. TCRdb processed the 5' RACE reads anew with MiXCR; each CDR3 protein has one entry. Of 340,000 or so distinct CDR3 sequences listed, about 15% are singletons. This receptor was taken from a male donor with ankylosing spondylitis or in good health (not recorded which). The J gene is TRBJ2-5, the V gene TRBV7-8, with D hard to call. Sequenced material: blood, either unsorted or a sorted T cell fraction (not recorded which). The CDR3 loop is CASSLFVSYQQETQYF. The CDR3 bases are TGTGCCAGCAGCTTATTCGTGAGTTACCAACAAGAGACCCAGTACTTC.